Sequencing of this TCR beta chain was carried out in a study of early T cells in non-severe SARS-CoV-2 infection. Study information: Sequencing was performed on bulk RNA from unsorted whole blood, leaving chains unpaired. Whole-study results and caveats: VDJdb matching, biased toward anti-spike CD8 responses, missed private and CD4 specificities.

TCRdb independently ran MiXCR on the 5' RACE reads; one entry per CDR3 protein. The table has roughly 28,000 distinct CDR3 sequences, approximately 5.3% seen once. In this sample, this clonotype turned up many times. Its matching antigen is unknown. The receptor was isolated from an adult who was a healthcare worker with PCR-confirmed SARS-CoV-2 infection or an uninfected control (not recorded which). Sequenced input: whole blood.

Here the CDR3 DNA reads TGCAGTGCTCGCAGGTCCCGAGGTTACTACGAGCAGTACTTC. Its translation is CSARRSRGYYEQYF. The chain uses TRBV20-1 and TRBJ2-7; the D is unclear. V lost 5 bases and J 3 bases, leaving 17 bases between the germline ends. Germline loops: CDR1 DFQATT, CDR2 SNEGSKA (reference sequence). The length of the CDR3 is 14 residues.